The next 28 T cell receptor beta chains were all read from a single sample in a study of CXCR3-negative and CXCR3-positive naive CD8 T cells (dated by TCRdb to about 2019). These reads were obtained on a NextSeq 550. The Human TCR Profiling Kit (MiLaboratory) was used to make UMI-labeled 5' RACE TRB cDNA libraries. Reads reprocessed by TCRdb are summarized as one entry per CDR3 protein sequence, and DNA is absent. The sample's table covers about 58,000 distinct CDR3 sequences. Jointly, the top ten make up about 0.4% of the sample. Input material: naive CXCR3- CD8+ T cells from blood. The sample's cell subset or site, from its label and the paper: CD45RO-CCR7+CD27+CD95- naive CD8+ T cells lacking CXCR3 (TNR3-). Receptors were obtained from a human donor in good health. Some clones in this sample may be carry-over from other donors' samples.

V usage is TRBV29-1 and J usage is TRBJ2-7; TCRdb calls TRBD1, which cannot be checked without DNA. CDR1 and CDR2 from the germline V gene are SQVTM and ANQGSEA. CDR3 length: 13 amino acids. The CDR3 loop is CSASTGRAYEQYF.

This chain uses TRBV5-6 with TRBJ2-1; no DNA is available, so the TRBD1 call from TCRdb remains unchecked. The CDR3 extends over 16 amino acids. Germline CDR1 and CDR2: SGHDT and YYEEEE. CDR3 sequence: CASSLAQGALYNEQFF.

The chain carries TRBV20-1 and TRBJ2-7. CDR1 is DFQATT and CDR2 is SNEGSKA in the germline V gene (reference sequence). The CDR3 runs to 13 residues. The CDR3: CSATDRGTYEQYF.

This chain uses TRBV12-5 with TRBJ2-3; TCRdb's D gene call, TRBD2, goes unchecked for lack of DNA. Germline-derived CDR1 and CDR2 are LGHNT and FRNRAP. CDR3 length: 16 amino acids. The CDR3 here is CASGPPEYPSTDTQYF.

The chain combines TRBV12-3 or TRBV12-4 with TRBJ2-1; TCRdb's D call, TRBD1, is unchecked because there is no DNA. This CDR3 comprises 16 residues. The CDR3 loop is CASSPPGTGTGNEQFF.

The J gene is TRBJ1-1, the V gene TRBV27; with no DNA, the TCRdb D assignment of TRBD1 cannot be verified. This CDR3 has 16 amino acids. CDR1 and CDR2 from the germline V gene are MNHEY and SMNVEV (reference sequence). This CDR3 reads CASSLSTHRVNTEAFF.

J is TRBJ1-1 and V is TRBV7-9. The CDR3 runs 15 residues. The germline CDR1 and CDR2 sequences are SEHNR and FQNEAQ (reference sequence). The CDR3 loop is CASRVELETNTEAFF.

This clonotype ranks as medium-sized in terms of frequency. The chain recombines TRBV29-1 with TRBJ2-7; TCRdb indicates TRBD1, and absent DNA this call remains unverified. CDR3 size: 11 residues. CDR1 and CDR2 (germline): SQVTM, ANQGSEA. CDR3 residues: CSVYRGNEQYF.

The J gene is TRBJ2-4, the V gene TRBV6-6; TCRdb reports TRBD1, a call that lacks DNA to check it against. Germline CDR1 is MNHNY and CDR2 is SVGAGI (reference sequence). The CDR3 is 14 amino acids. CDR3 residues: CASSYISAGDIQYF.

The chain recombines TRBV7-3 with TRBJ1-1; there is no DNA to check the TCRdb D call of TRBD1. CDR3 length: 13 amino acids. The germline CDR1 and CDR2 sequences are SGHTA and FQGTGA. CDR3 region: CASRLGVSTEASF.

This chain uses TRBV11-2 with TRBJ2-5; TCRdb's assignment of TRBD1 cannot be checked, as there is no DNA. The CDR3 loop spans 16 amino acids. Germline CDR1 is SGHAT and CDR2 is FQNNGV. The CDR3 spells CASSSRQGRTGETQYF.

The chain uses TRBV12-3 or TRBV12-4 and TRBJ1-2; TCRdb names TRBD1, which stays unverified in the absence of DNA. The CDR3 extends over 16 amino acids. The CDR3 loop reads CASSFSWDKENYGYTF.

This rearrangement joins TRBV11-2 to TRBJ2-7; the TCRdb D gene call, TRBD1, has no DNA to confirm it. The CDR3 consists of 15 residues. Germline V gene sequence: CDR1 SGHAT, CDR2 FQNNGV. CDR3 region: CASSLEFGTVHEQYF.

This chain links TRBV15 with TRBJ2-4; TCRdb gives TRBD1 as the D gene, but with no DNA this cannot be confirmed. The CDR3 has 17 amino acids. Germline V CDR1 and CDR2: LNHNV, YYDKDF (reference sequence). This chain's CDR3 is CATSGNGRRLAKNIQYF.

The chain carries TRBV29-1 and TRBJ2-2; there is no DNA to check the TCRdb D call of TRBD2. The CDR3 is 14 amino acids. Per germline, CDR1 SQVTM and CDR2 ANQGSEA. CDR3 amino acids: CSVWTSGSTGELFF.

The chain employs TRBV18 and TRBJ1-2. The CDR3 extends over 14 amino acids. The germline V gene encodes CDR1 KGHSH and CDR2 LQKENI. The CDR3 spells CASSPLDTEGGYTF.

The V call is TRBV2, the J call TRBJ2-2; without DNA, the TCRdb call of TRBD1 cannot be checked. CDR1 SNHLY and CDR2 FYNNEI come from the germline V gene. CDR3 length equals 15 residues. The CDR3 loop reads CASSDVGGKTGELFF.

CDR3 amino acids: CASTGKGASYEQYF. This chain connects TRBV25-1 to TRBJ2-7; the D call of TRBD1 rests on TCRdb alone, since no DNA is present to check it. The CDR3 is 14 residues long. Germline V gene sequence: CDR1 MGHDK, CDR2 SYGVNS.

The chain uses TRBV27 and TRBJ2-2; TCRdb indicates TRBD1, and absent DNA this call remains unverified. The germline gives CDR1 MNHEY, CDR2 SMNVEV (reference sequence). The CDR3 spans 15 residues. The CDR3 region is CASSVGQGNTGELFF.

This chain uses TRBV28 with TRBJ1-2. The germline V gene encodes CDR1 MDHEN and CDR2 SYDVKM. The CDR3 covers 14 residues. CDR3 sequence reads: CARGAPGGNYGYTF.

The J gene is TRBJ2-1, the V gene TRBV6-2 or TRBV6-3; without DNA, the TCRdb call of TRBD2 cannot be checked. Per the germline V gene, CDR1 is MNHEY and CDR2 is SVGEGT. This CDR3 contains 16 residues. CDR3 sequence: CASSYLAEGVNNEQFF.

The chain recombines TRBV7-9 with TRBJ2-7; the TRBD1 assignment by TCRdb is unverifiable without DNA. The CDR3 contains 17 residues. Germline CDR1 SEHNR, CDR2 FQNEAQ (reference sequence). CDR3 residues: CASSPLAGTGGYDEQYF.

The CDR3 protein is CASSPDDGFEASF. The chain carries TRBV7-6 and TRBJ1-1. Germline V gene data show CDR1 as SGHVS and CDR2 as FNYEAQ. This CDR3 is 13 amino acids long.

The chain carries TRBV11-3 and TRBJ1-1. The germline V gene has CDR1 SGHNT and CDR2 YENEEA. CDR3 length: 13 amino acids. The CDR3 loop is CASTVLMNTEAFF.

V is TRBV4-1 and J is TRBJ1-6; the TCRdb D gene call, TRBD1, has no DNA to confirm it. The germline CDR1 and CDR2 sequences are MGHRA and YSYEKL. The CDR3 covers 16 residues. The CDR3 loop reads CASSQEHRGPDSPLHF.

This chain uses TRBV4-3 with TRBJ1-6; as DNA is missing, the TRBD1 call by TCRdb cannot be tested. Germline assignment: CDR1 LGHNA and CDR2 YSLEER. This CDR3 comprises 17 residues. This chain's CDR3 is CASSQAAGGGGNSPLHF.

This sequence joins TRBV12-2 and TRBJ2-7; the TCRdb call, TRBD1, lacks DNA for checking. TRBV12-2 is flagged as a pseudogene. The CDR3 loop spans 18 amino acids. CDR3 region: CASRLAGLSRDRVYEQYF.

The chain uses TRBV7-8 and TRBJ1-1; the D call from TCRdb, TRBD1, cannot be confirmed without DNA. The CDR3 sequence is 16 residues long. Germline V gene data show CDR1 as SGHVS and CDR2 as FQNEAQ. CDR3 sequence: CASTFPRGAFNTEAFF.